This T cell receptor beta chain was recovered during a study of cytomegalovirus exposure and HLA in healthy donors. Study-wide findings and caveats: As was reported, the classifier diagnosed cytomegalovirus status with high specificity and sensitivity.

The data were produced by immunoSEQ multiplex PCR, yet TCRdb's version contains in-frame clones alone and is incomplete. The repertoire holds 200,000 to 300,000 clones, with about 90% as singletons. In germline, CDR1 is MNHNS, CDR2 SASEGT. The CDR3 extends over 15 amino acids. About this clone: The target antigen is unknown. One junction end does not reproduce the germline sequence, and a read error may be involved.

This sequence originates from a young woman in good health and CMV-seronegative. The sequencing input was PBMCs. The chain uses TRBV6-1 and TRBJ1-3, with TRBD1 matching 7 bases. This CDR3 is CASTEDRAPGNTIYF. The CDR3 bases are TGTGCCAGCACTGAAGACAGGGCACCTGGAAACACCATATATTTT.